This is a list of T cell receptor beta chains from one sample in a study of T cell responses to AZD1222 COVID-19 vaccine. Profiled with immunoSEQ multiplex PCR; TCRdb holds only in-frame clones, not every one. The data show tens of thousands of clones, around four fifths seen once. The sample consisted of peripheral blood, taken on day 0 of AZD1222 vaccination. The source of these receptors is an adult in good health. Each CDR3 is given with its conserved first and last residue. Each record gives: V gene, clone size, J gene, D gene, CDR3 protein, CDR3 DNA. D genes are given only for firm matches. Expanded clones are given a class, and other clones once, few, many or no size at all.

TRBV27	.	TRBJ1-1	.	CASSFLGTEAFF	TGTGCCAGCAGTTTTCTGGGGACTGAAGCTTTCTTT
TRBV6-2/TRBV6-3	.	TRBJ2-1	.	CASSSIDRSNEQFF	TGTGCCAGCAGCTCCATAGACAGGTCGAATGAGCAGTTCTTC
TRBV7-2	.	TRBJ2-5	.	CASSLVTGVETQYF	TGTGCCAGCAGCTTAGTCACTGGGGTAGAGACCCAGTACTTC
TRBV11-1	.	TRBJ2-3	TRBD2	CASSHSGVTDTQYF	TGTGCCAGCAGCCATAGCGGGGTCACAGATACGCAGTATTTT
TRBV7-7	.	TRBJ1-1	.	CASSPDIMNTEAFF	TGTGCTAGCAGCCCGGACATCATGAACACTGAAGCTTTCTTT
TRBV18	.	TRBJ1-4	.	CASSPMTGAATNEKLFF	TGTGCCAGCTCACCCATGACAGGCGCCGCAACTAATGAAAAACTGTTTTTT
TRBV28	.	TRBJ2-5	.	CASSPSEGAGAQETQYF	TGTGCCAGCAGCCCATCGGAGGGGGCGGGGGCTCAAGAGACCCAGTACTTC
TRBV28	.	TRBJ1-1	.	CASSFAAEAFF	TGTGCCAGCAGTTTCGCGGCTGAAGCTTTCTTT
TRBV2	.	TRBJ1-4	.	CASSVGGGPNEKLFF	TGTGCCAGCAGTGTAGGTGGGGGGCCCAATGAAAAACTGTTTTTT
TRBV28	.	TRBJ2-5	TRBD1	CASSIGTGVGETQYF	TGTGCCAGCAGTATAGGGACAGGGGTAGGTGAGACCCAGTACTTC
TRBV6-5	.	TRBJ2-1	.	CASSRLSSYNEQFF	TGTGCCAGCAGTCGACTGAGCTCCTACAATGAGCAGTTCTTC
TRBV5-1	.	TRBJ2-5	.	CASSLGTVQETQYF	TGCGCCAGCAGCTTGGGGACAGTACAAGAGACCCAGTACTTC
TRBV9	.	TRBJ2-1	TRBD2	CASSEGTISYNEQFF	TGTGCCAGCAGCGAAGGGACTATTTCCTACAATGAGCAGTTCTTC
TRBV4-1	few	TRBJ1-6	.	CASRGRASPLHF	TGCGCCAGCAGGGGCAGGGCGTCACCCCTCCACTTT
TRBV7-9	.	TRBJ1-2	.	CASSPERSYGYTF	TGTGCCAGCAGCCCAGAGAGATCCTATGGCTACACCTTC
TRBV11-2	.	TRBJ1-2	.	CASSFDSNYGYTF	TGTGCCAGCAGTTTCGACTCGAACTATGGCTACACCTTC
TRBV19	.	TRBJ2-1	.	CASSTRLDNEQFF	TGTGCCAGTAGTACTCGGTTGGACAATGAGCAGTTCTTC
TRBV5-5	.	TRBJ2-1	TRBD1	CASRDTLWTGGLNEQFF	TGTGCCAGCAGAGATACTCTTTGGACAGGGGGTCTAAATGAGCAGTTCTTC
TRBV6-2/TRBV6-3	.	TRBJ2-7	TRBD2	CASSYSPSGGDYEQYF	TGTGCCAGCAGTTACTCGCCCAGCGGGGGAGATTACGAGCAGTACTTC
TRBV21-1	.	TRBJ1-5	.	CASTLDRADRGNQPQHF	TGTGCCAGCACCCTTGACAGGGCTGATCGTGGCAATCAGCCCCAGCATTTT
TRBV27	.	TRBJ2-7	TRBD2	CASSLSGLGGNYEQYF	TGTGCCAGCAGTTTATCGGGACTAGGGGGTAACTACGAGCAGTACTTC
TRBV7-2	.	TRBJ2-1	TRBD2	CASSPRLAGGPLNEQFF	TGTGCCAGCAGCCCCCGACTAGCGGGAGGGCCGTTGAATGAGCAGTTCTTC
TRBV15	.	TRBJ1-5	.	CATSRGQTPGQPQHF	TGTGCCACCAGCAGAGGACAGACCCCGGGTCAGCCCCAGCATTTT
TRBV5-8	.	TRBJ2-5	TRBD1	CASSPGTGGGETQYF	TGTGCCAGCAGCCCCGGGACAGGGGGTGGAGAGACCCAGTACTTC
TRBV5-6	.	TRBJ2-1	TRBD2	CASSTKGLAGWGNEQFF	TGTGCCAGCAGCACCAAGGGACTAGCGGGCTGGGGCAATGAGCAGTTCTTC
TRBV7-3	.	TRBJ2-1	TRBD1	CASNLGTGPNEQFF	TGTGCCAGTAACCTTGGGACAGGCCCCAATGAGCAGTTCTTC
TRBV30	.	TRBJ1-5	TRBD1	CAWSVGQGSRQPQHF	TGTGCCTGGAGTGTCGGACAGGGTTCTCGTCAGCCCCAGCATTTT
TRBV11-2	.	TRBJ2-3	.	CASRSGDGRLDTQYF	TGTGCCAGCAGGTCTGGCGACGGCCGGCTGGATACGCAGTATTTT
TRBV10-2	few	TRBJ1-5	TRBD1	CASRVGTDNQPQHF	TGCGCCAGCCGAGTAGGGACAGACAATCAGCCCCAGCATTTT
TRBV11-2	.	TRBJ2-5	TRBD2	CASSRETWTSGEETQYF	TGTGCCAGCAGCCGAGAAACGTGGACTAGCGGGGAAGAGACCCAGTACTTC
TRBV19	.	TRBJ1-1	.	CASSFGWAEAFF	TGTGCCAGTAGCTTCGGGTGGGCTGAAGCTTTCTTT
TRBV9	.	TRBJ2-7	TRBD2	CASSVGSSGRSYEQYF	TGTGCCAGCAGCGTCGGATCTAGCGGGAGGTCCTACGAGCAGTACTTC
TRBV4-1	.	TRBJ1-4	.	CASSPRFEKLFF	TGCGCCAGCAGCCCTCGTTTCGAAAAACTGTTTTTT
TRBV4-3	.	TRBJ2-3	TRBD2	CASSLGGKLADTQYF	TGCGCCAGCAGCCTGGGAGGGAAGTTAGCAGATACGCAGTATTTT
TRBV2	.	TRBJ2-4	TRBD2	CASSEARLAGRYF	TGTGCCAGCAGTGAAGCGCGGCTAGCGGGCCGGTACTTC
TRBV30	.	TRBJ2-1	.	CAWSVRGEQFF	TGTGCCTGGAGTGTGAGGGGTGAGCAGTTCTTC
TRBV4-2	.	TRBJ2-7	.	CASSQSRGRGEQYF	TGTGCCAGCAGCCAATCCCGAGGTCGGGGCGAGCAGTACTTC
TRBV9	.	TRBJ1-6	TRBD1	CASSSDRGGGSPLHF	TGTGCCAGCAGCTCTGACAGGGGAGGAGGGTCACCCCTCCACTTT
TRBV11-2	.	TRBJ2-7	.	CASSLAHKGAYEQYF	TGTGCCAGCAGCTTAGCTCATAAGGGGGCCTACGAGCAGTACTTC
TRBV6-2/TRBV6-3	.	TRBJ1-1	.	CASSYVRATEAFF	TGTGCCAGCAGTTACGTCAGGGCAACTGAAGCTTTCTTT
TRBV6-2/TRBV6-3	.	TRBJ2-7	TRBD2	CASSHSLRLAGGYEQYF	TGTGCCAGCAGTCATAGCCTCCGACTAGCGGGAGGTTACGAGCAGTACTTC